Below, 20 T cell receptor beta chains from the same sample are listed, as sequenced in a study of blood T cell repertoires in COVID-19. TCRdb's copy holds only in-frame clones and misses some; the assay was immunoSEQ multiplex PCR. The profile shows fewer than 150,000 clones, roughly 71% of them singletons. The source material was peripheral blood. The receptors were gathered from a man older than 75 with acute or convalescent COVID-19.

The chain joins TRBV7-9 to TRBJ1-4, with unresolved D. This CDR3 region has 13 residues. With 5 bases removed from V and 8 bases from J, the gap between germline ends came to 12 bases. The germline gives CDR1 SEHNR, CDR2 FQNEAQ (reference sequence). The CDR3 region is CASSLVIGEKLFF. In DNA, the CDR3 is TGTGCCAGCAGCCTAGTCATCGGGGAAAAACTGTTTTTT. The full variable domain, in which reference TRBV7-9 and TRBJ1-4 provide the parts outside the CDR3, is DTGVSQNPRHKITKRGQNVTFRCDPISEHNRLYWYRQTLGQGPEFLTYFQNEAQLEKSRLLSDRFSAERPKGSFSTLEIQRTEQGDSAMYLCASSLVIGEKLFFGSGTQLSVL.

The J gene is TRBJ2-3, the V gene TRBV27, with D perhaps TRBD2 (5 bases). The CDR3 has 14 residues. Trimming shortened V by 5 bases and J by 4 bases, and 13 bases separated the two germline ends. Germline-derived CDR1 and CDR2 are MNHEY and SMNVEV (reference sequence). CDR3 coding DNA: TGTGCCAGCAGTACCGTTTGGAGGCCAGATACGCAGTATTTT. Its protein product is CASSTVWRPDTQYF.

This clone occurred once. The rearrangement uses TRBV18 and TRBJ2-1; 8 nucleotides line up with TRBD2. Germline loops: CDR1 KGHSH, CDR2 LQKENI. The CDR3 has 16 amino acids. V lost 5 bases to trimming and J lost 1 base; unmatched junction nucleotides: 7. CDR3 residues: CASSTTGGRSYNEQFF. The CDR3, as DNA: TGTGCCAGCTCAACGACGGGGGGGCGGTCCTACAATGAGCAGTTCTTC.

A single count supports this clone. The CDR3 protein is CASSLGSSGTNQPQHF. The CDR3 region has the DNA TGTGCCAGCAGCTTAGGCTCAAGCGGTACAAATCAGCCCCAGCATTTT. The chain links TRBV7-2 to TRBJ1-5; D remains ambiguous. This CDR3 comprises 16 residues. The V gene lost 1 base and the J gene lost 4 bases, with 14 bases spanning the gap. Germline V lookup: CDR1 SGHTA, CDR2 FQGNSA.

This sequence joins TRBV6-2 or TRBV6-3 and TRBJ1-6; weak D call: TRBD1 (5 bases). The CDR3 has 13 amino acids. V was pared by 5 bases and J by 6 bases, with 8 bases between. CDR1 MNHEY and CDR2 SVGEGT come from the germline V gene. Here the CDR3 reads CASSRQTNSPLHF. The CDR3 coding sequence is TGTGCCAGCAGTAGACAGACTAATTCACCCCTCCACTTT.

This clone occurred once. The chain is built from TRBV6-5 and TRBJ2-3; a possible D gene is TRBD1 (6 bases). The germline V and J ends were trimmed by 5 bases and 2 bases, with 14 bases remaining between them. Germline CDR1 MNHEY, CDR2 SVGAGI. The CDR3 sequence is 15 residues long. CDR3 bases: TGTGCCAGCAGTACCACAGGGTCCAACACAGATACGCAGTATTTT. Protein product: CASSTTGSNTDTQYF.

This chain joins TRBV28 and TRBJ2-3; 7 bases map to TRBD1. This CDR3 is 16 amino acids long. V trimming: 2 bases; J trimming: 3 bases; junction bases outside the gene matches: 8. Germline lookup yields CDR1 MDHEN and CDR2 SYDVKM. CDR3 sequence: CASSLTGAGRTDTQYF. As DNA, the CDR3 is TGTGCCAGCAGTTTAACAGGGGCAGGCAGGACAGATACGCAGTATTTT.

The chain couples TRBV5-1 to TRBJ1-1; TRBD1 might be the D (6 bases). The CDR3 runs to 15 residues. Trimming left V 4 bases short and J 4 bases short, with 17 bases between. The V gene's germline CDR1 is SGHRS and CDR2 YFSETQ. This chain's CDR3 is CASSSVTGTGTEAFF. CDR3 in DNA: TGCGCCAGCAGCAGCGTTACAGGGACCGGCACTGAAGCTTTCTTT.

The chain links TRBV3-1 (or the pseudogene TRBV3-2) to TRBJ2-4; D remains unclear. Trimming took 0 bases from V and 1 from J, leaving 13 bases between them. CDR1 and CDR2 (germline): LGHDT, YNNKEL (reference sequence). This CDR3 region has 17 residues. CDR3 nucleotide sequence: TGTGCCAGCAGCCAAGATCTAACCATTGGTGCCAAAAACATTCAGTACTTC. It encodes CASSQDLTIGAKNIQYF.

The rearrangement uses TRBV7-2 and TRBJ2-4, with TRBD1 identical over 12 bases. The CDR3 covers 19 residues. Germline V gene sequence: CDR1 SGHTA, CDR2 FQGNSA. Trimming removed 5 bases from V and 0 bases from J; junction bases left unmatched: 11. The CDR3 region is CASSPGDRGQILAKNIQYF. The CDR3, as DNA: TGTGCCAGCAGCCCAGGGGACAGGGGGCAGATTTTAGCCAAAAACATTCAGTACTTC. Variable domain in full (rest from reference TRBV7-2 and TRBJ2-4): GAGVSQSPSNKVTEKGKDVELRCDPISGHTALYWYRQSLGQGLEFLIYFQGNSAPDKSGLPSDRFSAERTGGSVSTLTIQRTQQEDSAVYLCASSPGDRGQILAKNIQYFGAGTRLSVL.

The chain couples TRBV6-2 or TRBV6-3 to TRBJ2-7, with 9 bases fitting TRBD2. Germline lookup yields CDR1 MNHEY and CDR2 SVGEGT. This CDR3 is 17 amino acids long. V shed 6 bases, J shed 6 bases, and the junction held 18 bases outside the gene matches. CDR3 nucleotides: TGTGCCAGCAGCAAGGTAGCGGGGGAGGGACTAGAAGCCGAGCAGTACTTC. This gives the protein CASSKVAGEGLEAEQYF.

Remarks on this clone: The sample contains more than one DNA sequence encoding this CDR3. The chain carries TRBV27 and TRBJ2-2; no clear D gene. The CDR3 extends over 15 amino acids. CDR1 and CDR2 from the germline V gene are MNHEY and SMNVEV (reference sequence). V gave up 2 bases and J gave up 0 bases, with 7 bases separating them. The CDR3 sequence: CASSLTHANTGELFF. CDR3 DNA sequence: TGTGCCAGCAGTTTAACTCACGCGAACACCGGGGAGCTGTTTTTT.

The CDR3 sequence: CASSLAGLRVSGETQYF. CDR3 in DNA: TGCGCCAGCAGCTTGGCCGGGTTGCGGGTGTCAGGAGAGACCCAGTACTTC. The rearrangement joins TRBV5-1 to TRBJ2-5; perhaps TRBD2 as D (5 bases). V gave up 0 bases and J gave up 4 bases, with 19 bases separating them. Germline CDR1 reads SGHRS; CDR2 reads YFSETQ. The CDR3 runs to 17 residues.

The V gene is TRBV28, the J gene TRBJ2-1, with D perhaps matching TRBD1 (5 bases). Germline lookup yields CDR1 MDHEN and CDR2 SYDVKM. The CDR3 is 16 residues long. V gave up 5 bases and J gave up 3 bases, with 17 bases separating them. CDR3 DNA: TGTGCCAGCAGTGACTCGACAGTGAACTTCTACAATGAGCAGTTCTTC. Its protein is CASSDSTVNFYNEQFF.

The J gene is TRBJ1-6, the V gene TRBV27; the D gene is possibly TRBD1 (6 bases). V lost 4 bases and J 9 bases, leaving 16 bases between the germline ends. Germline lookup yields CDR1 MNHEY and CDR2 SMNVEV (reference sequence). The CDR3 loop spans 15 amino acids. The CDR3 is CASSYRGGAGSPLHF. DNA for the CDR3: TGTGCCAGCAGTTACCGTGGGGGGGCCGGTTCACCCCTCCACTTT.

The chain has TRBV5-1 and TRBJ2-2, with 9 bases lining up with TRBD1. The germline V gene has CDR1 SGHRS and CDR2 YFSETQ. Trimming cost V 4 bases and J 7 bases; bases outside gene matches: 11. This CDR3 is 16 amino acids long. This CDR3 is CASSLTQGAGGGELFF. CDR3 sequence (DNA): TGCGCCAGCAGCCTAACACAGGGGGCAGGTGGCGGGGAGCTGTTTTTT.

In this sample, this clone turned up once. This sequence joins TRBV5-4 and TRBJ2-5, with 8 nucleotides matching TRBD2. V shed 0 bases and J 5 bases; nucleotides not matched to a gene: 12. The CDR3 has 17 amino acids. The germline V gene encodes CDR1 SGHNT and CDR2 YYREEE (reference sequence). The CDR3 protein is CASSLGGVAGGLETQYF. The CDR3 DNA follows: TGTGCCAGCAGCTTGGGAGGAGTGGCGGGGGGTTTGGAGACCCAGTACTTC.

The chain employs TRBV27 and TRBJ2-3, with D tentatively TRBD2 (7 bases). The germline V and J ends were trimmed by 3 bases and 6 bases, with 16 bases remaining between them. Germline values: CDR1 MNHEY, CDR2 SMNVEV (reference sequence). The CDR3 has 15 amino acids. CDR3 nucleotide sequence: TGTGCCAGCAGTTTGGCGGGGGCGTCAGATGATACGCAGTATTTT. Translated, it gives CASSLAGASDDTQYF.

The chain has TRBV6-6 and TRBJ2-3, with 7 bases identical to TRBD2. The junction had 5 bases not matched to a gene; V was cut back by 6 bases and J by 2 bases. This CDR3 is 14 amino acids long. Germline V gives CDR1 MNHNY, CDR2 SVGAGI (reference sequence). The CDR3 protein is CASSRAGLTDTQYF. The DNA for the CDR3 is TGTGCCAGCAGCCGAGCGGGACTCACAGATACGCAGTATTTT.

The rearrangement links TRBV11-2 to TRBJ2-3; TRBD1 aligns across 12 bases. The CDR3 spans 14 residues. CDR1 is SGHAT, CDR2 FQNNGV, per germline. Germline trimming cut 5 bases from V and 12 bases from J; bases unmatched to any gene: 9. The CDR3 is CASSREPGQGAQYF. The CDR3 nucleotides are TGTGCCAGCAGCCGCGAACCGGGACAGGGGGCACAGTATTTT.